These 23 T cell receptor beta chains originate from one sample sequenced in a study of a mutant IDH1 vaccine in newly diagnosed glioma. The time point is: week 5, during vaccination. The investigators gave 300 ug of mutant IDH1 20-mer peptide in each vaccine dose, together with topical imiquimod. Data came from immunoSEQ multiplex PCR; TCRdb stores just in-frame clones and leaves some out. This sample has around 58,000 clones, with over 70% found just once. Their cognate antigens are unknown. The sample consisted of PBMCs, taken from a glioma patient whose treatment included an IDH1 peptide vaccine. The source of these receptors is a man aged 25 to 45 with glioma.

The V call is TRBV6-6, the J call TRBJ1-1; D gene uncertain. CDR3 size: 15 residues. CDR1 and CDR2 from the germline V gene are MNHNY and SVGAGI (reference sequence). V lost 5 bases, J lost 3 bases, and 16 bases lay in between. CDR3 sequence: CASSNRRAADTEAFF. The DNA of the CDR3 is TGTGCCAGCAGTAACCGCCGGGCCGCGGACACTGAAGCTTTCTTT.

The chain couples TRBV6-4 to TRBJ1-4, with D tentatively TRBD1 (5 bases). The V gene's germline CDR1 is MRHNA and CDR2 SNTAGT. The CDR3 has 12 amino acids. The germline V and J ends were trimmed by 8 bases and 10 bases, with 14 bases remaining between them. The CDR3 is CASLGPAGKLFF. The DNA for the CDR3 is TGTGCCAGCCTGGGGCCTGCCGGAAAACTGTTTTTT.

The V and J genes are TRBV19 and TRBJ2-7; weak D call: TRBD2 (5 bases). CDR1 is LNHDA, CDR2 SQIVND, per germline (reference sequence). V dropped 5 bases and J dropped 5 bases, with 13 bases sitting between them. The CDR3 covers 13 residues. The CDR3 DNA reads TGTGCCAGTAGTTGGCTAGCATTCAACGAGCAGTACTTC. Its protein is CASSWLAFNEQYF. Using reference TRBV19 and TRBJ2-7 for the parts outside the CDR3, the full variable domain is DGGITQSPKYLFRKEGQNVTLSCEQNLNHDAMYWYRQDPGQGLRLIYYSQIVNDFQKGDIAEGYSVSREKKESFPLTVTSAQKNPTAFYLCASSWLAFNEQYFGPGTRLTVT.

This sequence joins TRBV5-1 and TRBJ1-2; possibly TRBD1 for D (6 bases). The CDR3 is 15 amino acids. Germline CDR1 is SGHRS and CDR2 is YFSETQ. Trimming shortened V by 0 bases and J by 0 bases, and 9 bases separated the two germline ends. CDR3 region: CASSLGGHTNYGYTF. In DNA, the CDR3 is TGCGCCAGCAGCTTGGGGGGACACACTAACTATGGCTACACCTTC.

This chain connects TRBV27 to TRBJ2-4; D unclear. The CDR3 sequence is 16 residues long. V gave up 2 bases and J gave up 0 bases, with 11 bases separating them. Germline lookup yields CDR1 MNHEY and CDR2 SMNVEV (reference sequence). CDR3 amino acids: CASSLNPSLAKNIQYF. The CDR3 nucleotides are TGTGCCAGCAGTTTAAATCCAAGTCTAGCCAAAAACATTCAGTACTTC.

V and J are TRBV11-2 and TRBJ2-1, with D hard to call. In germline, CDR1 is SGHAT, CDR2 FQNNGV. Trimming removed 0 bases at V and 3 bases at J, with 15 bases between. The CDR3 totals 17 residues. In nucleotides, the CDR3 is TGTGCCAGCAGCTTAGAAGATAGCCCCCTTCTCTACAATGAGCAGTTCTTC. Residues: CASSLEDSPLLYNEQFF.

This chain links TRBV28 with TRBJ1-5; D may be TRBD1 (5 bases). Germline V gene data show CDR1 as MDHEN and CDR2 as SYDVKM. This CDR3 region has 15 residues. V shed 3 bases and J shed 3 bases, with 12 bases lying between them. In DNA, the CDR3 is TGTGCCAGCAGTTTCCTTACAGGTCCCAATCAGCCCCAGCATTTT. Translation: CASSFLTGPNQPQHF.

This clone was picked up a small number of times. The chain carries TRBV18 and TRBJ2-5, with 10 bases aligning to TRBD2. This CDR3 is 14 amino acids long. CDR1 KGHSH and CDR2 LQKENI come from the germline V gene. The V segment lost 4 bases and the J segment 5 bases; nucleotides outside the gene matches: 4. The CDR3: CASSQRGGHETQYF. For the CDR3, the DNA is TGTGCCAGCTCACAGCGGGGGGGTCACGAGACCCAGTACTTC.

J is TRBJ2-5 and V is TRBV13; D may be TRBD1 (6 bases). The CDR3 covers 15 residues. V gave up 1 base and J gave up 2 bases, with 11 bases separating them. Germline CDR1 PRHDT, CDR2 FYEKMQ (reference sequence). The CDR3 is CASSLAVTGQETQYF. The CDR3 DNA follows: TGTGCCAGCAGCTTAGCTGTAACAGGGCAAGAGACCCAGTACTTC.

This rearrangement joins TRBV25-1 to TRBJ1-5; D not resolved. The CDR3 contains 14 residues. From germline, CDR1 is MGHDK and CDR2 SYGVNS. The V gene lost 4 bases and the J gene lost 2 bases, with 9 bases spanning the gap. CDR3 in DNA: TGTGCCAGCAGTGCGAGCGGCGGCAATCAGCCCCAGCATTTT. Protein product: CASSASGGNQPQHF. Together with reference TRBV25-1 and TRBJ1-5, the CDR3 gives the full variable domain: EADIYQTPRYLVIGTGKKITLECSQTMGHDKMYWYQQDPGMELHLIHYSYGVNSTEKGDLSSESTVSRIRTEHFPLTLESARPSHTSQYLCASSASGGNQPQHFGDGTRLSIL.

CDR3 in amino acids: CASTPTKGAYEQYF. The CDR3 DNA sequence: TGCGCCAGCACCCCAACGAAGGGGGCCTACGAGCAGTACTTC. The rearrangement links TRBV23-1 to TRBJ2-7; D is perhaps TRBD1 (6 bases). TRBV23-1 is classed as an ORF, of uncertain function. V was clipped by 7 bases and J by 2 bases, with 15 bases between them. This CDR3 comprises 14 residues.

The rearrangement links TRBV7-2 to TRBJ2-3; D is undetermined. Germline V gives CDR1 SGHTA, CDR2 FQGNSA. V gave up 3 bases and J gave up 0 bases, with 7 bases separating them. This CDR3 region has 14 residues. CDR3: CASSFSVSTDTQYF. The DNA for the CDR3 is TGTGCCAGCAGCTTTTCGGTTAGCACAGATACGCAGTATTTT. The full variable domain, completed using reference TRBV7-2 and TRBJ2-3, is GAGVSQSPSNKVTEKGKDVELRCDPISGHTALYWYRQSLGQGLEFLIYFQGNSAPDKSGLPSDRFSAERTGGSVSTLTIQRTQQEDSAVYLCASSFSVSTDTQYFGPGTRLTVL.

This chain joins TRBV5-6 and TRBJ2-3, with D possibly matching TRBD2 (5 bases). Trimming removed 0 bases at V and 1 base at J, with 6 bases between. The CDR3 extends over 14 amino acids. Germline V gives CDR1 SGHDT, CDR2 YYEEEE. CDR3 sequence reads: CASSLERGTDTQYF. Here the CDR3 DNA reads TGTGCCAGCAGCTTGGAGAGGGGCACAGATACGCAGTATTTT.

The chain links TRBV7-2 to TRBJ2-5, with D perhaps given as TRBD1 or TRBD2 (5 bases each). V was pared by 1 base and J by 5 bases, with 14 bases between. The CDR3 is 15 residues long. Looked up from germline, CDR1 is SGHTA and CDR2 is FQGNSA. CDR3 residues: CASSLGGAGSETQYF. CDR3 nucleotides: TGTGCCAGCAGCTTAGGAGGGGCAGGCAGTGAGACCCAGTACTTC.

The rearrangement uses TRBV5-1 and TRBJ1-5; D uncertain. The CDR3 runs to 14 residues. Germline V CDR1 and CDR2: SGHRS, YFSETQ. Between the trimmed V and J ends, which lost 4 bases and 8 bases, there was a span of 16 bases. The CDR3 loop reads CASSPYEGREPQHF. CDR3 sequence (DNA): TGCGCCAGCAGCCCTTACGAGGGCCGGGAGCCCCAGCATTTT.

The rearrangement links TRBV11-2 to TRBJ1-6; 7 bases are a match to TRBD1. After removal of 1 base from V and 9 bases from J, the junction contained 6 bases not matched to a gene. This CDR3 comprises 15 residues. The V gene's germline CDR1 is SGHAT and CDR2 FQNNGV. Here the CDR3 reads CASSLVPGGGSPLHF. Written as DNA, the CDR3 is TGTGCCAGCAGCTTAGTCCCAGGGGGTGGTTCACCCCTCCACTTT. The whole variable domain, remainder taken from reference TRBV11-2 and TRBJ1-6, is EAGVAQSPRYKIIEKRQSVAFWCNPISGHATLYWYQQILGQGPKLLIQFQNNGVVDDSQLPKDRFSAERLKGVDSTLKIQPAKLEDSAVYLCASSLVPGGGSPLHFGNGTRLTVT.

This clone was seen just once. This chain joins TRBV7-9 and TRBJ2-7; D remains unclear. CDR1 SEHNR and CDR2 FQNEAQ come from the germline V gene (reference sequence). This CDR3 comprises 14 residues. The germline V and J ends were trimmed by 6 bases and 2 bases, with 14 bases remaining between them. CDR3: CASSSVATPYEQYF. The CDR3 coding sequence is TGTGCCAGCAGTTCGGTGGCAACCCCCTACGAGCAGTACTTC. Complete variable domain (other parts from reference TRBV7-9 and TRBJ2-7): DTGVSQNPRHKITKRGQNVTFRCDPISEHNRLYWYRQTLGQGPEFLTYFQNEAQLEKSRLLSDRFSAERPKGSFSTLEIQRTEQGDSAMYLCASSSVATPYEQYFGPGTRLTVT.

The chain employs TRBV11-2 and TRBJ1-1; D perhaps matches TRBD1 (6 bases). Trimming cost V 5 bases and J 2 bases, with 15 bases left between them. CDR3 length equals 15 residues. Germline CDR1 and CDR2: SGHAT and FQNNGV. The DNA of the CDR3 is TGTGCCAGCAGCGTCGACAGGAGACAAAACACTGAAGCTTTCTTT. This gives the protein CASSVDRRQNTEAFF.

This chain's CDR3 is CATSPQRDYNSPLHF. In DNA, the CDR3 is TGTGCCACCAGCCCCCAAAGGGACTATAATTCACCCCTCCACTTT. V is TRBV15 and J is TRBJ1-6; D not certain. V was pared by 5 bases and J by 3 bases, with 11 bases between. There are 15 residues in the CDR3. The germline gives CDR1 LNHNV, CDR2 YYDKDF (reference sequence).

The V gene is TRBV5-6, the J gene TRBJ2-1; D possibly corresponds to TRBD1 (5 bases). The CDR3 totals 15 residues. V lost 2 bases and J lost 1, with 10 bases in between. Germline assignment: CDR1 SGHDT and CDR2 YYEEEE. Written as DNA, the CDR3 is TGTGCCAGCAGCTTTGGGGCAGGGTCCTACAATGAGCAGTTCTTC. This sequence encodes CASSFGAGSYNEQFF.

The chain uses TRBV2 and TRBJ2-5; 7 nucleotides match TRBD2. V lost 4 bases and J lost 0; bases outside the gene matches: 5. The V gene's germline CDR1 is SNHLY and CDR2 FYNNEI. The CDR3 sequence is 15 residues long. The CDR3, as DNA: TGTGCCAGCAGTGTGGAGCGGGGCAACCAAGAGACCCAGTACTTC. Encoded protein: CASSVERGNQETQYF.

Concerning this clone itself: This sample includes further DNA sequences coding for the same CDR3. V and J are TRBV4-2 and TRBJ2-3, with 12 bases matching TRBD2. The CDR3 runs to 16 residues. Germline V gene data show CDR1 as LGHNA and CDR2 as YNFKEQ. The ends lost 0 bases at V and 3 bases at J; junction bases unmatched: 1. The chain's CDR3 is CASSQDLAGGTDTQYF. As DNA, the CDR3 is TGTGCCAGCAGCCAAGATCTAGCGGGGGGGACAGATACGCAGTATTTT.

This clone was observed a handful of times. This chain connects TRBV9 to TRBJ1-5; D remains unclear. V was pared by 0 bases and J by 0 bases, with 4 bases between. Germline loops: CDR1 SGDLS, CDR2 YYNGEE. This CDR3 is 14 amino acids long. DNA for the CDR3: TGTGCCAGCAGCGTAGATGATAGCAATCAGCCCCAGCATTTT. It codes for CASSVDDSNQPQHF.